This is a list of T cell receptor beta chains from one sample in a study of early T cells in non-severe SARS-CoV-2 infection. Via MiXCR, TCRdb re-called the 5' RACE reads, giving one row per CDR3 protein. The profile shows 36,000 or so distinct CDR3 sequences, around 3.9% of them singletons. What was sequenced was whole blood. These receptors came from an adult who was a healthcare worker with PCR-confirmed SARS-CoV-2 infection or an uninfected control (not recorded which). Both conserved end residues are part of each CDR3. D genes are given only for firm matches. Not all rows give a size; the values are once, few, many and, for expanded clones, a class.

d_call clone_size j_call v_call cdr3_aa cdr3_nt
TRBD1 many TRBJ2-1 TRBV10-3 CAISDPRGRVDNEQFF TGTGCCATCAGTGACCCCAGGGGGCGCGTCGACAATGAGCAGTTCTTC
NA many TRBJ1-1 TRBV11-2 CASRKQTPSTEAFF TGTGCCAGCAGGAAGCAGACCCCAAGCACTGAAGCTTTCTTT
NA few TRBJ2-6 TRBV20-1 CSARDRNSGANVLTF TGCAGTGCGCGGGACCGCAACTCTGGGGCCAACGTCCTGACTTTC
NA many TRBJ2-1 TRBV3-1 CASSYTPGARIYNEQFF TGTGCCAGCAGCTACACCCCGGGGGCTCGTATCTACAATGAGCAGTTCTTC
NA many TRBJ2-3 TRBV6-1 CASSERPARDSDTQYF TGTGCCAGCAGTGAAAGGCCCGCTAGGGATTCAGATACGCAGTATTTT
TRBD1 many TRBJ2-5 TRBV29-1 CSAPPGQGQETQYF TGCAGCGCCCCCCCCGGACAGGGCCAGGAGACCCAGTACTTC
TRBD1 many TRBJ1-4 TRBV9 CASSDDRGAKRKLFF TGTGCCAGCAGCGACGACAGGGGCGCCAAGAGGAAACTGTTTTTT
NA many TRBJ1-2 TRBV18 CASSPRDGNYGYTF TGTGCCAGCTCACCAAGGGACGGTAACTATGGCTACACCTTC
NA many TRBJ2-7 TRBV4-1 CASSQVQTSYEQYF TGCGCCAGCAGCCAAGTACAGACGTCCTACGAGCAGTACTTC
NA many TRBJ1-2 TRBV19 CASSIPGASGYTF TGTGCCAGTAGTATCCCAGGGGCGTCGGGCTACACCTTC
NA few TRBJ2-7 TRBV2 CASSGWGTYEQYF TGTGCCAGCAGTGGATGGGGTACCTACGAGCAGTACTTC
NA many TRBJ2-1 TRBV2 CASKEGTRQYNEQFF TGTGCCAGCAAGGAGGGTACTAGACAGTACAATGAGCAGTTCTTC
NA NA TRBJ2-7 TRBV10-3 CAISGSAMDIYEQYF TGTGCCATCAGTGGGTCGGCGATGGACATCTACGAGCAGTACTTC
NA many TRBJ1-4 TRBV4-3 CASSQHRTDNEKLFF TGCGCCAGCAGCCAACATCGGACGGATAATGAAAAACTGTTTTTT
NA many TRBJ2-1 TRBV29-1 CSVEQISYNEQFF TGCAGCGTTGAGCAGATCTCCTACAATGAGCAGTTCTTC
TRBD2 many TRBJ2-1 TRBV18 CASSRWTSGSNEQFF TGTGCCAGCTCACGCTGGACTAGCGGGAGCAATGAGCAGTTCTTC
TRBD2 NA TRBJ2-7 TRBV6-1 CASSVRENYEQYF TGTGCCAGCAGTGTGCGGGAGAACTACGAGCAGTACTTC
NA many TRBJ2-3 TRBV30 CAWSVHLWGPGIADTQYF TGTGCCTGGAGTGTACACTTATGGGGCCCCGGTATCGCAGATACGCAGTATTTT
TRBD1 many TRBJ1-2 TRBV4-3 CASSPVPGTAGGGYTF TGCGCCAGCAGCCCCGTCCCCGGGACAGCAGGCGGTGGCTACACCTTC
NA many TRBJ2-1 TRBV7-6 CASGGSSYNEQFF TGTGCCAGCGGGGGGAGCTCCTACAATGAGCAGTTCTTC
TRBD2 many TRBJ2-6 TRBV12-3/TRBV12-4 CASSLGETSVSGANVLTF TGTGCCAGCAGTTTAGGGGAGACTAGCGTCTCTGGGGCCAACGTCCTGACTTTC
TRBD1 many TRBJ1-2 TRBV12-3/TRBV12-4 CASSFIQGAPRGYTF TGTGCCAGCAGTTTTATACAGGGGGCGCCTCGTGGCTACACCTTC
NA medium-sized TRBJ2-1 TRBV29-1 CSGERMDSSYNEQFF TGCAGCGGTGAAAGAATGGACAGCTCCTACAATGAGCAGTTCTTC
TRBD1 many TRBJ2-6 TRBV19 CASAGGAGSGANVLTF TGTGCCAGCGCAGGGGGCGCAGGATCTGGGGCCAACGTCCTGACTTTC
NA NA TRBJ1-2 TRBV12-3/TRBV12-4 CASSFWVPAQGGYTF TGTGCCAGCAGTTTTTGGGTGCCCGCCCAAGGGGGCTACACCTTC
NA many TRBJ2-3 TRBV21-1 CASSKVERGLDTQYF TGTGCCAGCAGCAAAGTTGAACGTGGCCTAGATACGCAGTATTTT
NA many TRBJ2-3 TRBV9 CASSPRTIQDTQYF TGTGCCAGCAGCCCTCGGACAATACAAGATACGCAGTATTTT
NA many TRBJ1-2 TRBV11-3 CASSPTARDGYTF TGTGCCAGCAGCCCGACAGCGAGGGATGGCTACACCTTC
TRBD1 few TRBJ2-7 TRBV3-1 CASRPGGAGTDEQYF TGTGCCAGCAGACCAGGGGGCGCGGGTACCGACGAGCAGTACTTC
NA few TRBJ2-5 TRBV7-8 CASSELAGQRETQYF TGTGCCAGCAGCGAACTTGCCGGACAGAGAGAGACCCAGTACTTC
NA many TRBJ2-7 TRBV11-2 CASSLSIDRNEQYF TGTGCCAGCAGCTTATCAATAGACAGAAACGAGCAGTACTTC
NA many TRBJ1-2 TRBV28 CASRSETGNYGYTF TGTGCCAGCAGATCCGAGACAGGCAACTATGGCTACACCTTC
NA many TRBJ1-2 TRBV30 CACQPRDGYTF TGTGCCTGCCAACCAAGGGATGGCTACACCTTC
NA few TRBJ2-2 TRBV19 CASSIGLNTGELFF TGTGCCAGTAGTATAGGCCTTAACACCGGGGAGCTGTTTTTT
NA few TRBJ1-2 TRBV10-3 CAISDIDFNYGYTF TGTGCCATCAGTGATATAGACTTTAACTATGGCTACACCTTC
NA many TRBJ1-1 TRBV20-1 CSANLDGRGTEAFF TGCAGTGCAAACCTCGACGGCCGAGGTACTGAAGCTTTCTTT
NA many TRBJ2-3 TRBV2 CARQREPGSTDTQYF TGTGCCAGGCAGAGGGAGCCCGGAAGCACAGATACGCAGTATTTT
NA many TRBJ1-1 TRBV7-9 CASSYVGNTEAFF TGTGCCAGCAGCTATGTAGGGAACACTGAAGCTTTCTTT
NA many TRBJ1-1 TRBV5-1 CASSLDGTLKRAFF TGCGCCAGCAGCTTGGATGGGACATTAAAACGAGCTTTCTTT
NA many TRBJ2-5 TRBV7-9 CASSSFPSQETQYF TGTGCCAGCAGCTCCTTTCCCAGCCAAGAGACCCAGTACTTC
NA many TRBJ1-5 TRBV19 CASNAQGRDQPQHF TGTGCCAGTAATGCGCAGGGTAGGGATCAGCCCCAGCATTTT
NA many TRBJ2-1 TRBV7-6 CASSSQVVGVVGHNEQFF TGTGCCAGCAGCTCCCAGGTCGTGGGAGTGGTGGGGCACAATGAGCAGTTCTTC
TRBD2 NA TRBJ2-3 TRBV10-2 CASIKDSGGPDTQYF TGCGCCAGCATCAAAGACAGCGGGGGTCCAGATACGCAGTATTTT
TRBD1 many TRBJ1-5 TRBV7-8 CASSYRQGADGNQPQHF TGTGCCAGCAGCTACCGCCAGGGGGCTGATGGCAATCAGCCCCAGCATTTT
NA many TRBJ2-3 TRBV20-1 CSAREDLTPYF TGCAGTGCTAGAGAGGACCTTACGCCGTATTTT
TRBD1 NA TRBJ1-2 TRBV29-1 CSVTGDNYGYTF TGCAGCGTTACAGGGGACAACTATGGCTACACCTTC
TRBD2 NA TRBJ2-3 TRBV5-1 CASSLVLAGGGPTDTQYF TGCGCCAGCAGCTTGGTACTAGCGGGAGGAGGACCCACAGATACGCAGTATTTT
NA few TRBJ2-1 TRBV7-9 CASSLLQHNEQFF TGTGCCAGCAGCTTATTACAACACAATGAGCAGTTCTTC
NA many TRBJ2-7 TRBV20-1 CSARGLGEQYF TGCAGTGCTAGAGGTCTAGGCGAGCAGTACTTC
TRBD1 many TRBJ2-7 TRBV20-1 CSALGQGLFYEQYF TGCAGTGCTCTCGGACAGGGGTTATTCTACGAGCAGTACTTC
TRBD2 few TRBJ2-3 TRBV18 CASSPIGSGSVTDTQYF TGTGCCAGCTCACCCATAGGTAGCGGGAGTGTAACAGATACGCAGTATTTT
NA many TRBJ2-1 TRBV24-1 CATSDLNRNEQFF TGTGCCACCAGTGATCTAAACCGCAATGAGCAGTTCTTC
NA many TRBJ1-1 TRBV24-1 CATSETGYTEAFF TGTGCCACCAGTGAAACAGGGTATACTGAAGCTTTCTTT
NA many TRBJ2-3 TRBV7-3 CASSPGRDSPGYTDTQYF TGTGCCAGCAGCCCAGGGCGGGACTCCCCGGGGTACACAGATACGCAGTATTTT
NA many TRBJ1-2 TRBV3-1 CASSPSGGETGYTF TGTGCCAGCAGCCCCTCTGGCGGGGAGACTGGCTACACCTTC